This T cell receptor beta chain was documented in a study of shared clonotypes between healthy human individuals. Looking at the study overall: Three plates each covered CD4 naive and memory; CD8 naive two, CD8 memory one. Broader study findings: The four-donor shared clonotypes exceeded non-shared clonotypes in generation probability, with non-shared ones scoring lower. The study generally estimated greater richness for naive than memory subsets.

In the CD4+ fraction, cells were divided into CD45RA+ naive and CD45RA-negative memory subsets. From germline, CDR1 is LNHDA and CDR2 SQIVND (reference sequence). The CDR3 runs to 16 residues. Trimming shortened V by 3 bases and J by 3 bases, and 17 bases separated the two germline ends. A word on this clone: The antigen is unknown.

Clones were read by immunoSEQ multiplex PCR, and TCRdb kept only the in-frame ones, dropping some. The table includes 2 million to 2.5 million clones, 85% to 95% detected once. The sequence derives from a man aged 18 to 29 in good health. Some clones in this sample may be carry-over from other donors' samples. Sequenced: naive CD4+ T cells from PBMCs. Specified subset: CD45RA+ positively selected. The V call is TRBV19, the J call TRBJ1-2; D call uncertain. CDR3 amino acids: CASSIIRSGGDYGYTF. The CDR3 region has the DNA TGTGCCAGTAGTATTATCAGGTCGGGAGGCGACTATGGCTACACCTTC. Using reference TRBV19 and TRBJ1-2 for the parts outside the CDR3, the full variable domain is DGGITQSPKYLFRKEGQNVTLSCEQNLNHDAMYWYRQDPGQGLRLIYYSQIVNDFQKGDIAEGYSVSREKKESFPLTVTSAQKNPTAFYLCASSIIRSGGDYGYTFGSGTRLTVV.